The clone carrying this TCR beta chain was recorded a few times. This entry is derived from a study of T cell changes during pregnancy in multiple sclerosis. Some clones are missing from TCRdb's copy, which holds only in-frame ones; the method was immunoSEQ multiplex PCR. The repertoire holds around 69,000 clones, roughly 88% seen once, with around 2.1% in the top ten. The J segment lost 1 base and the V segment lost 6 bases, leaving 12 bases of the junction unmatched. This CDR3 comprises 17 residues. Germline CDR1 SEHNR, CDR2 FQNEAQ (reference sequence). Sequencing used peripheral blood, obtained in the second trimester of pregnancy. The V and J genes are TRBV7-9 and TRBJ1-5; 7 nucleotides agree with TRBD1. This clonotype was obtained from a female donor in good health, enrolled as a control in a pregnancy study. The CDR3 DNA reads TGTGCCAGCAGTGAACCTATGGACAGGAGAAGCAATCAGCCCCAGCATTTT. Its protein product is CASSEPMDRRSNQPQHF.